What follows are 25 T cell receptor beta chains derived from one specimen sequenced in a study of blood T cell repertoires in COVID-19. Only in-frame clones appear in the TCRdb table, and some are missing; sequencing was by immunoSEQ multiplex PCR. The sample comprises 200,000 to 250,000 clones, roughly 88% of which are singletons, and around 3.7% rests with the top ten. Sequences were obtained from PBMCs or T cells enriched from blood (not recorded which). The source is a young woman who had been exposed to COVID-19.

The chain is built from TRBV24-1 and TRBJ1-1, with unresolved D. Looked up from germline, CDR1 is KGHDR and CDR2 is SFDVKD. Trimming pared 7 bases from V and 4 bases from J, leaving 12 bases between. The CDR3 is 13 residues long. The CDR3 coding sequence is TGTGCCACCAGAGGGAGTTTCGGCACTGAAGCTTTCTTT. Translated, it gives CATRGSFGTEAFF.

The J gene is TRBJ1-1, the V gene TRBV4-1; D is undetermined. The germline V and J ends were trimmed by 1 base and 1 base, with 4 bases remaining between them. The CDR3 runs to 13 residues. CDR1 is MGHRA and CDR2 is YSYEKL in the germline V gene. The chain's CDR3 is CASSQARNTEAFF. CDR3 DNA: TGCGCCAGCAGCCAAGCTAGGAACACTGAAGCTTTCTTT.

In DNA form, the CDR3 reads TGTGCCAGTAGTTTCTCAGGACAGGGGGCAAAAGAGACCCAGTACTTC. The encoded protein is CASSFSGQGAKETQYF. The chain carries TRBV19 and TRBJ2-5; TRBD1 aligns across 11 bases. Per germline, CDR1 LNHDA and CDR2 SQIVND (reference sequence). This CDR3 spans 16 amino acids. The ends lost 5 bases at V and 3 bases at J; junction bases unmatched: 8.

CDR3 in amino acids: CASLSGGQQGNEQFF. The CDR3 region has the DNA TGTGCCAGCCTCTCTGGGGGACAACAAGGGAATGAGCAGTTCTTC. The chain carries TRBV27 and TRBJ2-1; possibly TRBD1 for D (6 bases). This CDR3 region has 15 residues. Trimming left V 8 bases short and J 7 bases short, with 21 bases between. The V gene's germline CDR1 is MNHEY and CDR2 SMNVEV (reference sequence).

This clone was observed a few times. This rearrangement joins TRBV11-1 to TRBJ2-2; D is uncertain. CDR1 is SGHAT and CDR2 is FQDESV in the germline V gene (reference sequence). CDR3 length: 15 residues. V lost 1 base and J 2 bases, leaving 8 bases between the germline ends. The CDR3 nucleotides read TGTGCCAGCAGCTTAGATAACACCAACACCGGGGAGCTGTTTTTT. Amino acid sequence: CASSLDNTNTGELFF.

This rearrangement joins TRBV2 to TRBJ2-2, with 7 bases fitting TRBD1. The CDR3 extends over 16 amino acids. Germline V gene lookup returns CDR1 SNHLY and CDR2 FYNNEI. V lost 6 bases to trimming and J lost 4 bases; unmatched junction nucleotides: 11. The CDR3 bases are TGTGCCAGCAGGCGCGACAGGGCCACGTCCACCGGGGAGCTGTTTTTT. Encoded protein: CASRRDRATSTGELFF. Full variable domain (remainder filled in from reference TRBV2 and TRBJ2-2): EPEVTQTPSHQVTQMGQEVILRCVPISNHLYFYWYRQILGQKVEFLVSFYNNEISEKSEIFDDQFSVERPDGSNFTLKIRSTKLEDSAMYFCASRRDRATSTGELFFGEGSRLTVL.

The V call is TRBV5-6, the J call TRBJ2-7, with 9 bases lining up with TRBD1. The CDR3 length is 15 residues. Trimming took 3 bases from V and 0 from J; bases not matched to a gene: 4. Germline loops: CDR1 SGHDT, CDR2 YYEEEE. The CDR3 protein is CASSYRDRVSYEQYF. The CDR3, as DNA: TGTGCCAGCAGCTACCGGGACAGGGTCTCCTACGAGCAGTACTTC.

The chain joins TRBV20-1 to TRBJ2-7; D unclear. V lost 3 bases and J 3 bases, leaving 15 bases between the germline ends. The CDR3 runs to 14 residues. Germline lookup yields CDR1 DFQATT and CDR2 SNEGSKA (reference sequence). CDR3 in amino acids: CSASPIHANYEQYF. The CDR3 nucleotides read TGCAGTGCTAGTCCTATTCACGCCAACTACGAGCAGTACTTC.

This clone has a single count. V gene TRBV30 combines with J gene TRBJ2-5, with D possibly being TRBD2 (5 bases). Trimming left V 3 bases short and J 5 bases short, with 13 bases between. Germline V gene data show CDR1 as GTSNPN and CDR2 as SVGIG (reference sequence). The CDR3 is 13 amino acids. CDR3 sequence reads: CAWRTHRRETQYF. CDR3 nucleotide sequence: TGTGCCTGGAGAACCCACCGGAGGGAGACCCAGTACTTC. The full variable domain, rest sourced from reference TRBV30 and TRBJ2-5, is SQTIHQWPATLVQPVGSPLSLECTVEGTSNPNLYWYRQAAGRGLQLLFYSVGIGQISSEVPQNLSASRPQDRQFILSSKKLLLSDSGFYLCAWRTHRRETQYFGPGTRLLVL.

The chain couples TRBV28 to TRBJ2-5, with a weak D call TRBD1 (6 bases). This CDR3 has 14 residues. V gave up 6 bases and J gave up 4 bases, with 15 bases separating them. Germline loops: CDR1 MDHEN, CDR2 SYDVKM. CDR3 DNA sequence: TGTGCCAGCAGCCTTCAGGGGCGAAGAGAGACCCAGTACTTC. Amino acids: CASSLQGRRETQYF.

This clone was observed once. This chain uses TRBV15 with TRBJ1-4, with D hard to call. V was shortened by 0 bases and J by 0 bases, with 5 bases between the two germline ends. Germline lookup yields CDR1 LNHNV and CDR2 YYDKDF (reference sequence). This CDR3 comprises 15 residues. CDR3 region: CATSRDSSTNEKLFF. CDR3 bases: TGTGCCACCAGCAGAGATAGTTCAACTAATGAAAAACTGTTTTTT.

The CDR3 DNA reads as TGTGCCAGCAGCCGATTAGCGCTAAGGGACAGGGATAATGAAAAACTGTTTTTT. This encodes CASSRLALRDRDNEKLFF. The chain carries TRBV13 and TRBJ1-4; TRBD1 matches 9 bases. The CDR3 extends over 18 amino acids. Germline V gene data show CDR1 as PRHDT and CDR2 as FYEKMQ (reference sequence). The V gene end was trimmed by 5 bases and the J gene end by 4 bases; junction bases not matched to a gene: 14.

This clone turned up a few times. The chain uses TRBV6-5 and TRBJ2-1; TRBD2 agrees at 9 bases. Germline CDR1 MNHEY, CDR2 SVGAGI. V lost 4 bases and J lost 5; bases outside the gene matches: 6. The length of the CDR3 is 15 residues. CDR3 amino acids: CASSFWREGHNEQFF. CDR3 in DNA: TGTGCCAGCAGTTTTTGGCGGGAGGGACACAATGAGCAGTTCTTC.

In DNA form, the CDR3 reads TGTGCCAGCAGCCCCTCGACTAGTTCCTACAATGAGCAGTTCTTC. Its translation: CASSPSTSSYNEQFF. The chain recombines TRBV9 with TRBJ2-1, with a weak D call TRBD2 (6 bases). CDR3 length equals 15 residues. From germline, CDR1 is SGDLS and CDR2 YYNGEE. V was clipped by 4 bases and J by 1 base, with 12 bases between them.

There are a few counts of this clone. V is TRBV7-2 and J is TRBJ1-3, with D hard to call. Trimming stripped 1 base from V and 0 bases from J, with 4 bases between. CDR3 length: 14 residues. Germline CDR1 is SGHTA and CDR2 is FQGNSA. DNA for the CDR3: TGTGCCAGCAGCTTAGGAGTCTCTGGAAACACCATATATTTT. As protein: CASSLGVSGNTIYF. The full variable domain, in which reference TRBV7-2 and TRBJ1-3 provide the parts outside the CDR3, is GAGVSQSPSNKVTEKGKDVELRCDPISGHTALYWYRQSLGQGLEFLIYFQGNSAPDKSGLPSDRFSAERTGGSVSTLTIQRTQQEDSAVYLCASSLGVSGNTIYFGEGSWLTVV.

CDR3 coding DNA: TGTGCCAGCAGCTCCGAAACCGGCTACAAAACTAATTCCTACGAGCAGTACTTC. Its translation is CASSSETGYKTNSYEQYF. This chain joins TRBV7-3 and TRBJ2-7; D call uncertain. Between the trimmed V and J ends, which lost 4 bases and 1 base, there was a span of 23 bases. CDR3 size: 18 residues. Germline assignment: CDR1 SGHTA and CDR2 FQGTGA.

The V and J genes are TRBV2 and TRBJ1-6; maybe TRBD1 (5 bases). The germline V and J ends were trimmed by 3 bases and 8 bases, with 8 bases remaining between them. This CDR3 region has 13 residues. The germline V gene has CDR1 SNHLY and CDR2 FYNNEI. CDR3 loop: CASSEFRDSPLHF. CDR3 bases: TGTGCCAGCAGTGAGTTCAGGGATTCACCCCTCCACTTT. The full variable domain, in which reference TRBV2 and TRBJ1-6 provide the parts outside the CDR3, is EPEVTQTPSHQVTQMGQEVILRCVPISNHLYFYWYRQILGQKVEFLVSFYNNEISEKSEIFDDQFSVERPDGSNFTLKIRSTKLEDSAMYFCASSEFRDSPLHFGNGTRLTVT.

This clone occurred once. This chain joins TRBV28 and TRBJ2-5; 9 bases are a match to TRBD1. This CDR3 has 12 amino acids. CDR1 is MDHEN, CDR2 SYDVKM, per germline. This chain's CDR3 is CAALGQGKTQYF. The CDR3 region has the DNA TGTGCGGCGCTGGGACAGGGCAAGACCCAGTACTTC.

CDR3 sequence (DNA): TGTGCCAGCAGCTTACACACCAGGGCCGTTTGTCCCACTGAAGCTTTCTTT. It is translated as CASSLHTRAVCPTEAFF. V gene TRBV11-3 combines with J gene TRBJ1-1, with D maybe TRBD1 (5 bases). The V and J ends lost 2 bases and 4 bases respectively, with 20 bases between them. From germline, CDR1 is SGHNT and CDR2 YENEEA. This CDR3 is built from 17 residues.

This chain's CDR3 is CAWSPPGDYPYEQYF. For the CDR3, the DNA is TGTGCCTGGAGTCCACCCGGGGACTATCCTTACGAGCAGTACTTC. This rearrangement joins TRBV30 to TRBJ2-7, with 7 positions matching TRBD2. Trimming at V came to 2 bases and at J to 4 bases, leaving 11 bases not matched to a gene. Germline V gene data show CDR1 as GTSNPN and CDR2 as SVGIG (reference sequence). CDR3 size: 15 residues.

This rearrangement joins TRBV11-2 to TRBJ1-1; D gene ambiguous. The V end was cut by 6 bases, the J end by 4 bases, with 15 bases between. CDR3 size: 14 residues. CDR1 is SGHAT, CDR2 FQNNGV, per germline. The CDR3 DNA is TGTGCCAGCAGAACGATAAGGAGGGTCACTGAAGCTTTCTTT. Protein: CASRTIRRVTEAFF.

The J gene is TRBJ2-1, the V gene TRBV27, with 9 bases fitting TRBD2. The CDR3 has 16 residues. Germline-derived CDR1 and CDR2 are MNHEY and SMNVEV (reference sequence). V lost 2 bases, J lost 3 bases, and 5 bases stayed unmatched. In nucleotides, the CDR3 is TGTGCCAGCAGTTTACGACTAGCGGAGATCTACAATGAGCAGTTCTTC. It yields the protein CASSLRLAEIYNEQFF.

The chain joins TRBV7-9 to TRBJ2-5; D gene ambiguous. The V end was cut by 7 bases, the J end by 2 bases, with 5 bases between. Germline V CDR1 and CDR2: SEHNR, FQNEAQ (reference sequence). The CDR3 spans 11 residues. CDR3 in DNA: TGTGCCAGCACCCTTCAAGAGACCCAGTACTTC. As protein: CASTLQETQYF.

V gene TRBV2 combines with J gene TRBJ1-5, with 7 bases matching TRBD1. CDR1 is SNHLY and CDR2 is FYNNEI in the germline V gene. V lost 5 bases, J lost 2 bases, and 3 bases stayed unmatched. The CDR3 totals 14 residues. This chain's CDR3 is CASSKTGGNQPQHF. CDR3 DNA sequence: TGTGCCAGCAGTAAAACAGGGGGCAATCAGCCCCAGCATTTT.

This clone was detected a few times. The rearrangement joins TRBV28 to TRBJ1-5, with a weak D call TRBD1 (5 bases). The CDR3 contains 16 residues. The V gene lost 1 base and the J gene lost 5 bases, with 15 bases spanning the gap. Germline V gene sequence: CDR1 MDHEN, CDR2 SYDVKM. The CDR3: CASSLFPGLAYQPQHF. In DNA form, the CDR3 reads TGTGCCAGCAGTTTATTCCCAGGGTTAGCCTATCAGCCCCAGCATTTT.